One and the same sample provided the 11 T cell receptor beta chains below, sequenced in a study of T cells in Graves' hyperthyroidism and ophthalmopathy. TCR beta CDR3 region amplification was performed from RNA transcripts. The HTBI primer set served for first-round RT-PCR of the TCR CDR3. In TCRdb, the multiplex PCR reads were re-called with MiXCR into one record per CDR3 protein. The sample records 200,000 to 250,000 distinct CDR3 sequences, roughly 17% being singletons. The sequencing sample was made of blood. The receptors come from a woman aged 18-29 years with Graves' ophthalmopathy.

This clonotype was counted at least ten times. The chain is built from TRBV7-3 and TRBJ1-6; possible D gene TRBD1, 5 bases. The CDR3 contains 15 residues. V was cut by 3 bases and J by 7 bases, with 13 bases left in between. The germline gives CDR1 SGHTA, CDR2 FQGTGA. The CDR3 region is CASSLIGAWNSPLHF. In DNA, the CDR3 is TGTGCCAGCAGCTTGATAGGGGCATGGAATTCACCCCTCCACTTT.

This rearrangement joins TRBV5-4 to TRBJ1-6; perhaps TRBD1 as D (5 bases). CDR1 is SGHNT and CDR2 is YYREEE in the germline V gene (reference sequence). CDR3 length equals 14 residues. V gave up 2 bases and J gave up 7 bases, with 10 bases separating them. This CDR3 reads CASSFGTENSPLHF. CDR3 DNA sequence: TGTGCCAGCAGCTTTGGGACGGAGAATTCACCCCTCCACTTT.

This clonotype showed up many times. This rearrangement joins TRBV4-1 to TRBJ2-3; D is possibly TRBD1 (6 bases). The CDR3 length is 16 residues. With 4 bases removed from V and 3 bases from J, the gap between germline ends came to 17 bases. Germline V lookup: CDR1 MGHRA, CDR2 YSYEKL. This chain's CDR3 is CASSRTRGIGTDTQYF. CDR3 DNA sequence: TGCGCCAGCAGCCGGACGAGGGGGATTGGTACAGATACGCAGTATTTT.

This clonotype was counted many times. The J gene is TRBJ1-1, the V gene TRBV28; D unresolved. There are 13 residues in the CDR3. V was shortened by 1 base and J by 6 bases, with 9 bases between the two germline ends. Germline V gene data show CDR1 as MDHEN and CDR2 as SYDVKM. The CDR3 protein is CASSLSPRAEAFF. The CDR3, as DNA: TGTGCCAGCAGTTTATCCCCTCGGGCTGAAGCTTTCTTT.

This clonotype was counted many times. The genes are TRBV30 and TRBJ2-3; no definite D call. The V end lost 0 bases, the J end lost 6 bases, and 7 bases lay between the germline ends. The V gene's germline CDR1 is GTSNPN and CDR2 SVGIG (reference sequence). CDR3 size: 12 residues. CDR3 region: CAWSVGSDTQYF. DNA for the CDR3: TGTGCCTGGAGTGTTGGCTCGGATACGCAGTATTTT.

The sample holds many counts of this clonotype. The chain carries TRBV3-1 and TRBJ1-1; tentatively, D is TRBD1 (5 bases). CDR1 and CDR2 (germline): LGHDT, YNNKEL (reference sequence). V was shortened by 4 bases and J by 1 base, with 13 bases between the two germline ends. This CDR3 is 15 amino acids long. The CDR3 spells CASSPFGTGNTEAFF. The CDR3, as DNA: TGTGCCAGCAGCCCATTTGGTACAGGGAACACTGAAGCTTTCTTT.

Concerning this clonotype itself: Given a much more abundant clone one base away, this may be a read error. V gene TRBV5-1 combines with J gene TRBJ2-2; D tentatively fits TRBD1 or TRBD2 (5 bases each). The CDR3 contains 17 residues. Trimming cost V 6 bases and J 3 bases, with 21 bases left between them. In germline, CDR1 is SGHRS, CDR2 YFSETQ. The CDR3 sequence: CASISTSTGRDTGELFF. The CDR3 DNA reads TGCGCCAGCATCTCCACATCGACGGGACGAGACACCGGGGAGCTGTTTTTT.

There are many counts of this clonotype. The rearrangement links TRBV6-1 to TRBJ2-3, with D possibly TRBD2 on 7 matching bases. The V and J ends lost 6 bases and 0 bases respectively, with 19 bases between them. The germline CDR1 and CDR2 sequences are MNHNS and SASEGT. The length of the CDR3 is 17 residues. CDR3 loop: CASRRFAGASSTDTQYF. The CDR3 coding sequence is TGTGCCAGCAGGCGGTTTGCGGGGGCCTCTAGCACAGATACGCAGTATTTT.

Many counts were recorded for this clonotype. This sequence joins TRBV7-9 and TRBJ2-4, with D possibly being TRBD2 (6 bases). From germline, CDR1 is SEHNR and CDR2 FQNEAQ (reference sequence). The V and J ends lost 5 bases and 0 bases respectively, with 14 bases between them. This CDR3 region has 16 residues. DNA of the CDR3: TGTGCCAGCAGCCATCCGGGGGTTATAGCCAAAAACATTCAGTACTTC. Its protein product is CASSHPGVIAKNIQYF.

This clonotype was seen a handful of times. V usage is TRBV4-1 and J usage is TRBJ2-5; D is undetermined. The V gene lost 1 base and the J gene lost 6 bases, with 12 bases spanning the gap. The CDR3 consists of 14 residues. Germline V gene sequence: CDR1 MGHRA, CDR2 YSYEKL. CDR3 sequence (DNA): TGCGCCAGCAGCCAAGGGACCTCTACCCAGACCCAGTACTTC. It is translated as CASSQGTSTQTQYF.

V is TRBV28 and J is TRBJ2-3, with 7 bases matching TRBD1. Losses at the gene ends were 4 bases for V and 1 base for J; bases not matched to a gene: 5. Germline V gene sequence: CDR1 MDHEN, CDR2 SYDVKM. The CDR3 totals 15 residues. As DNA, the CDR3 is TGTGCCAGCAGTTCTCTCGGGACAGGCACAGATACGCAGTATTTT. It yields the protein CASSSLGTGTDTQYF.